The source of this TCR beta chain is a study of cytomegalovirus exposure and HLA in healthy donors. In the study overall: About 200 million T cells yielded 117 million unique TCR beta sequences, as an earlier analysis found. Findings and caveats of the study: The authors later linked a missense DCLRE1C variant to TCR beta V- and J-gene trimming. In vitro confirmation showed a few CMV-associated chains to be CMV antigen specific.

13 Jbeta primers and 60 Vbeta primers were used for the PCR. The assay was immunoSEQ multiplex PCR, and TCRdb's table has in-frame clones only and misses some. The sample contains about 140,000 clones, 70% to 80% of which appear only once. V shed 5 bases and J shed 8 bases, with 12 bases lying between them. Germline loops: CDR1 SGHTA, CDR2 FQGNSA. This CDR3 has 13 amino acids. On this clone itself: Its antigen is unknown.

The sequence was obtained from a female donor in good health and CMV-seronegative. The V call is TRBV7-2, the J call TRBJ1-4; D remains unclear. The sequencing sample was made of PBMCs. CDR3 region: CASSPGSLEKLFF. The CDR3 DNA follows: TGTGCCAGCAGCCCAGGATCCTTAGAAAAACTGTTTTTT.